Below, 10 T cell receptor beta chains from the same sample are listed, as sequenced in a study of blood T cell repertoires in COVID-19. The assay was immunoSEQ multiplex PCR, and TCRdb's table has in-frame clones only and misses some. This sample has roughly 200,000 clones; around nine tenths occur once, and the top ten carry approximately 6.2%. The sequenced sample consisted of peripheral blood. The receptors originated from a man aged 60-69 years who had recovered from COVID-19.

This clone showed up just a few times. The CDR3 DNA is TGCGCCAGCAGCTTGGGGGCGGGGTTGGGCACTGAAGCTTTCTTT. Protein sequence: CASSLGAGLGTEAFF. The J gene is TRBJ1-1, the V gene TRBV5-1; no clear D. The CDR3 has 15 residues. Between the trimmed V and J ends, which lost 0 bases and 4 bases, there was a span of 13 bases. In germline, CDR1 is SGHRS, CDR2 YFSETQ.

The gene calls are TRBV5-4 and TRBJ2-1, with a weak D call TRBD1 (5 bases). Germline values: CDR1 SGHNT, CDR2 YYREEE (reference sequence). The CDR3 has 15 amino acids. V lost 4 bases to trimming and J lost 3 bases, with 14 bases between them. The CDR3, as DNA: TGTGCCAGCAGCATAGACAGCTATGGCTACAATGAGCAGTTCTTC. This gives the protein CASSIDSYGYNEQFF.

V usage is TRBV4-2 and J usage is TRBJ2-7; D remains unclear. V lost 2 bases, J lost 2 bases, and 7 bases lay in between. Germline V gene data show CDR1 as LGHNA and CDR2 as YNFKEQ. The length of the CDR3 is 13 residues. The CDR3: CASSQTTAYEQYF. In nucleotides, the CDR3 is TGTGCCAGCAGCCAAACAACAGCCTACGAGCAGTACTTC.

The J gene is TRBJ2-7, the V gene TRBV7-8; 13 positions match TRBD2. Losses at the gene ends were 4 bases for V and 5 bases for J; bases not matched to a gene: 14. Germline lookup yields CDR1 SGHVS and CDR2 FQNEAQ. The CDR3 runs to 18 residues. The CDR3 sequence is CASSSARLAGGPWDEQYF. The CDR3 coding sequence is TGTGCCAGCAGCTCCGCCCGACTAGCGGGGGGCCCGTGGGACGAGCAGTACTTC. Combining the CDR3 with reference TRBV7-8 and TRBJ2-7 gives the whole variable domain GAGVSQSPRYKVAKRGQDVALRCDPISGHVSLFWYQQALGQGPEFLTYFQNEAQLDKSGLPSDRFFAERPEGSVSTLKIQRTQQEDSAVYLCASSSARLAGGPWDEQYFGPGTRLTVT.

The genes are TRBV19 and TRBJ1-3, with a weak D call TRBD1 (6 bases). The CDR3 is made up of 15 amino acids. Trimming removed 3 bases from V and 4 bases from J, with 13 bases in between. Germline V gene data show CDR1 as LNHDA and CDR2 as SQIVND (reference sequence). The CDR3 nucleotides are TGTGCCAGTAGTATCGTCGGGACACAAGGAAACACCATATATTTT. Encoded protein: CASSIVGTQGNTIYF. Based on the CDR3 plus reference TRBV19 and TRBJ1-3, the full variable domain is DGGITQSPKYLFRKEGQNVTLSCEQNLNHDAMYWYRQDPGQGLRLIYYSQIVNDFQKGDIAEGYSVSREKKESFPLTVTSAQKNPTAFYLCASSIVGTQGNTIYFGEGSWLTVV.

This clone has only one observation. The chain is built from TRBV15 and TRBJ1-2; perhaps TRBD1 as D (6 bases). Germline CDR1 LNHNV, CDR2 YYDKDF (reference sequence). The CDR3 loop spans 13 amino acids. Between the trimmed V and J ends, which lost 3 bases and 4 bases, there was a span of 9 bases. The CDR3 protein is CATSSGQTYGYTF. The CDR3 nucleotides read TGTGCCACCAGCAGTGGACAGACCTATGGCTACACCTTC.

The rearrangement joins TRBV11-2 to TRBJ2-5; TRBD2 might be the D (6 bases). Germline V gene lookup returns CDR1 SGHAT and CDR2 FQNNGV. The length of the CDR3 is 15 residues. Trimming took off 1 base at V and 5 bases at J, with 14 bases between the two ends. CDR3 region: CASSLARGAGETQYF. For the CDR3, the DNA is TGTGCCAGCAGCTTAGCACGTGGGGCGGGGGAGACCCAGTACTTC.

This rearrangement joins TRBV3-1 (or the pseudogene TRBV3-2) to TRBJ2-1; 11 nucleotides agree with TRBD2. There are 15 residues in the CDR3. Looked up from germline, CDR1 is LGHDT and CDR2 is YNNKEL (reference sequence). J was trimmed by 9 bases and V by 1 base; bases with no gene match: 5. As DNA, the CDR3 is TGTGCCAGCAGCCAAGTAGCGGGGGGGCAGGGTGAGCAGTTCTTC. It codes for CASSQVAGGQGEQFF.

This clone was picked up one time. This chain links TRBV13 with TRBJ2-5, with D possibly TRBD1 on 6 matching bases. Trimming took 0 bases from V and 2 from J, leaving 13 bases between them. Germline V lookup: CDR1 PRHDT, CDR2 FYEKMQ (reference sequence). The CDR3 is made up of 16 amino acids. This CDR3 reads CASSLGSGTTQETQYF. As DNA, the CDR3 is TGTGCCAGCAGCTTAGGCTCTGGGACAACTCAAGAGACCCAGTACTTC.

The V call is TRBV27, the J call TRBJ2-5; 11 bases are shared with TRBD1. The V gene end was trimmed by 6 bases and the J gene end by 4 bases; junction bases not matched to a gene: 4. This CDR3 has 14 residues. Per the germline V gene, CDR1 is MNHEY and CDR2 is SMNVEV (reference sequence). CDR3 nucleotide sequence: TGTGCCAGCAGGGACAGGGGGCGCCTAGAGACCCAGTACTTC. Protein sequence: CASRDRGRLETQYF.